The source of this T cell receptor (beta chain) is a study of CD8 T cells in Susac syndrome. This CDR3 comprises 14 residues. Germline V lookup: CDR1 MDHEN, CDR2 SYDVKM. Trimming stripped 5 bases from V and 2 bases from J, with 13 bases between. Random hexamers served to reverse transcribe about 0.5 to 1 ug RNA. TCRdb called the immunoSEQ multiplex PCR reads again in MiXCR, with one record for every CDR3 protein. The sample lists 80,000 to 90,000 distinct CDR3 sequences; around 95% were seen once. Sequencing was carried out using CD8+ T cells from PBMCs. The chain joins TRBV28 to TRBJ2-7; tentatively, D is TRBD2 (5 bases). The TCR comes from a human donor with Susac syndrome. CDR3 sequence: CASSILSGPYEQYF. CDR3 in DNA: TGTGCCAGCAGTATACTAAGCGGACCCTACGAGCAGTACTTC.